This section outlines one T cell receptor beta chain sequence together with its context. Antigen unknown. TCR beta cDNA libraries had unique molecular identifiers. TCRdb re-called the PCR reads with MiXCR, one entry per CDR3 protein. The repertoire holds under 900,000 distinct CDR3 sequences, with under 70% as singletons. Trimming pared 7 bases from V and 7 bases from J, leaving 14 bases between. The CDR3 is 12 amino acids. Germline V CDR1 and CDR2: SGHRS, YFSETQ. This sample is part of a study of post-analysis software for immune sequencing data. Study background: Relapsing-remitting, secondary progressive and progressive-relapsing forms made up the multiple sclerosis disease courses. Study-level results: Roughly 5 TRBV segments, TRBV5-6, TRBV5-1 and TRBV20-1 among them, were found more frequent in patients than controls. Strong co-clustering by F measure was seen for same-batch samples. Significantly decreased normalized Chao1 diversity was recorded for multiple sclerosis patients relative to controls.

This clonotype was sampled from a girl aged 10 to 17 with multiple sclerosis. The sample comprised blood. V usage is TRBV5-1 and J usage is TRBJ1-2, with D unclear. Here the CDR3 DNA reads TGCGCCAGCGGTTCAGGAGGCGCTGGCTACACCTTC. This sequence encodes CASGSGGAGYTF.